This TCR beta chain derives from a study of control samples from healthy donors and cancer patients. Profiling relied on immunoSEQ multiplex PCR, and the TCRdb table lists in-frame clones only, not all of them. This table holds 90,000 to 110,000 clones, 83% found once. The TCR originated in a woman between 50 and 59 years old in good health. Sequencing was performed on blood.

CDR3 protein: CASSPRAGLESPLHF. The CDR3 region has the DNA TGTGCCAGCTCACCTAGGGCCGGGTTAGAGTCACCCCTCCACTTT. The rearrangement uses TRBV18 and TRBJ1-6; no definite D call. The V and J ends lost 3 bases and 10 bases respectively, with 16 bases between them. CDR1 and CDR2 from the germline V gene are KGHSH and LQKENI. The CDR3 is 15 residues long.